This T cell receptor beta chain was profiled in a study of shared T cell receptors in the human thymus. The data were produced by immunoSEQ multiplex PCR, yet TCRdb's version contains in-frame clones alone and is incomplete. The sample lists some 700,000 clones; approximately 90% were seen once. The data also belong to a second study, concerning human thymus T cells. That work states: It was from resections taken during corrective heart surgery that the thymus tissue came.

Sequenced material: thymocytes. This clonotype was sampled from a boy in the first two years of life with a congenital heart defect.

CDR3 DNA sequence: TGCGCCAGCAGTGAGGTGGGCATCCCTTACAATGAGCAGTTCTTC. This sequence encodes CASSEVGIPYNEQFF. The rearrangement links TRBV10-2 to TRBJ2-1; D gene uncertain. The CDR3 runs 15 residues. Trimming stripped 2 bases from V and 4 bases from J, with 12 bases between. CDR1 and CDR2 (germline): WSHSY, SAAADI.